This passage covers 31 T cell receptor beta chains from one sample sequenced in a study of cytomegalovirus exposure and HLA in healthy donors. The PCR ran on 60 Vbeta and 13 Jbeta primers. TCRdb's table, derived via immunoSEQ multiplex PCR, lists solely in-frame clones and lacks some. The table records under 150,000 clones, around 83% of them present only once. The sequencing input was PBMCs. These receptors all come from a man aged 45-60 years in good health and CMV-seronegative.

This chain links TRBV7-9 with TRBJ1-5, with 10 bases identical to TRBD1. CDR1 and CDR2 from the germline V gene are SEHNR and FQNEAQ (reference sequence). V lost 5 bases, J lost 4 bases, and 8 bases stayed unmatched. CDR3 length: 16 amino acids. The CDR3 region has the DNA TGTGCCAGCAGCATTGGACAGGGGGACACTAATCAGCCCCAGCATTTT. Protein sequence: CASSIGQGDTNQPQHF. The full variable domain, in which reference TRBV7-9 and TRBJ1-5 provide the parts outside the CDR3, is DTGVSQNPRHKITKRGQNVTFRCDPISEHNRLYWYRQTLGQGPEFLTYFQNEAQLEKSRLLSDRFSAERPKGSFSTLEIQRTEQGDSAMYLCASSIGQGDTNQPQHFGDGTRLSIL.

This clone was seen a single time. This chain links TRBV19 with TRBJ2-1, with 7 bases aligning to TRBD2. Germline trimming cut 1 base from V and 1 base from J; bases unmatched to any gene: 7. The CDR3 covers 17 residues. In germline, CDR1 is LNHDA, CDR2 SQIVND (reference sequence). The CDR3 spells CASSIGSGGPSYNEQFF. CDR3 in DNA: TGTGCCAGTAGTATAGGGTCGGGGGGACCGTCCTACAATGAGCAGTTCTTC.

The chain carries TRBV5-6 and TRBJ1-5; 8 nucleotides match TRBD1. Trimming took 2 bases from V and 7 from J; bases not matched to a gene: 5. Per germline, CDR1 SGHDT and CDR2 YYEEEE. This CDR3 comprises 14 residues. The CDR3 DNA is TGTGCCAGCAGCTTCCAGGGGGCGCGACAGCCCCAGCATTTT. Translating it yields CASSFQGARQPQHF.

V usage is TRBV6-1 and J usage is TRBJ2-4; D gene unclear. The CDR3 runs 18 residues. Looked up from germline, CDR1 is MNHNS and CDR2 is SASEGT. Trimming removed 3 bases at V and 1 base at J, with 19 bases between. The CDR3 protein is CASSESANNLGAKNIQYF. The CDR3 DNA reads as TGTGCCAGCAGTGAGTCAGCGAACAACCTCGGGGCCAAAAACATTCAGTACTTC.

J is TRBJ1-1 and V is TRBV19, with D perhaps TRBD1 (6 bases). The germline gives CDR1 LNHDA, CDR2 SQIVND (reference sequence). The CDR3 sequence is 13 residues long. V lost 9 bases and J lost 3, with 14 bases in between. DNA of the CDR3: TGTGCCAGCAACAGGGAAGGCGACACTGAAGCTTTCTTT. Encoded protein: CASNREGDTEAFF.

The chain is built from TRBV5-1 and TRBJ1-1; 11 bases are shared with TRBD1. Germline lookup yields CDR1 SGHRS and CDR2 YFSETQ. V lost 4 bases to trimming and J lost 4 bases; unmatched junction nucleotides: 3. The CDR3 runs 14 residues. The chain's CDR3 is CASSGQGASTEAFF. CDR3 bases: TGCGCCAGCAGCGGACAGGGGGCTAGCACTGAAGCTTTCTTT.

V is TRBV28 and J is TRBJ1-6; D is perhaps TRBD1 (5 bases). Trimming pared 11 bases from V and 9 bases from J, leaving 14 bases between. The germline CDR1 and CDR2 sequences are MDHEN and SYDVKM. The CDR3 totals 12 residues. DNA for the CDR3: TGTGCCTGCGGGGGAATTCGTTCACCCCTCCACTTT. Translated: CACGGIRSPLHF.

This chain's CDR3 is CASINELNTEAFF. In DNA form, the CDR3 reads TGTGCCAGCATCAACGAGCTGAACACTGAAGCTTTCTTT. The chain couples TRBV6-1 to TRBJ1-1; no definite D call. Trimming left V 7 bases short and J 0 bases short, with 9 bases between. The CDR3 extends over 13 amino acids. Germline lookup yields CDR1 MNHNS and CDR2 SASEGT.

The chain couples TRBV7-2 to TRBJ1-2; no firm D call. Germline lookup yields CDR1 SGHTA and CDR2 FQGNSA. The CDR3 has 16 amino acids. V was pared by 5 bases and J by 8 bases, with 24 bases between. The CDR3 sequence is CASSLQVLAGREGYTF. The CDR3 DNA reads as TGTGCCAGCAGCCTACAAGTCCTGGCAGGCCGTGAAGGCTACACCTTC. Looking up the rest from reference TRBV7-2 and TRBJ1-2 gives the full variable domain: GAGVSQSPSNKVTEKGKDVELRCDPISGHTALYWYRQSLGQGLEFLIYFQGNSAPDKSGLPSDRFSAERTGGSVSTLTIQRTQQEDSAVYLCASSLQVLAGREGYTFGSGTRLTVV.

The CDR3 DNA is TGTGCCAGCAGCCCAGCTAGCGGGGGGGCCACAGATACGCAGTATTTT. It specifies CASSPASGGATDTQYF. The chain has TRBV7-2 and TRBJ2-3; 12 positions match TRBD2. The V gene's germline CDR1 is SGHTA and CDR2 FQGNSA. The V segment lost 5 bases and the J segment 2 bases; nucleotides outside the gene matches: 5. The CDR3 has 16 residues.

V gene TRBV4-1 combines with J gene TRBJ2-5; no clear D gene. The DNA end is a closer match to TRBJ2-7, so the J assignment may be wrong. The CDR3 runs to 17 residues. CDR1 and CDR2 (germline): MGHRA, YSYEKL. CDR3 amino acids: CASSQDSQRQGSYEQYF. CDR3 coding DNA: TGCGCCAGCAGCCAAGATTCCCAGAGGCAAGGTTCCTACGAGCAGTACTTC.

V gene TRBV5-1 combines with J gene TRBJ1-1; D call uncertain. The CDR3 sequence is 15 residues long. V was shortened by 0 bases and J by 0 bases, with 9 bases between the two germline ends. CDR1 SGHRS and CDR2 YFSETQ come from the germline V gene. This CDR3 is CASSLVYAVNTEAFF. DNA of the CDR3: TGCGCCAGCAGCTTGGTTTATGCGGTGAACACTGAAGCTTTCTTT.

The chain joins TRBV9 to TRBJ2-5; weak D call: TRBD2 (5 bases). Between the trimmed V and J ends, which lost 0 bases and 6 bases, there was a span of 15 bases. Germline CDR1 and CDR2: SGDLS and YYNGEE. The CDR3 consists of 15 residues. The CDR3 loop reads CASSVAGTGLQTQYF. As DNA, the CDR3 is TGTGCCAGCAGCGTAGCTGGTACGGGGTTGCAGACCCAGTACTTC.

This chain joins TRBV7-8 and TRBJ1-2; D might be TRBD1 (5 bases). This CDR3 contains 14 residues. The V end was cut by 5 bases, the J end by 2 bases, with 12 bases between. Per the germline V gene, CDR1 is SGHVS and CDR2 is FQNEAQ. As DNA, the CDR3 is TGTGCCAGCAGCCCCAGGGAAGCCAACTATGGCTACACCTTC. This gives the protein CASSPREANYGYTF.

V is TRBV5-1 and J is TRBJ2-7; 7 bases match TRBD1. The germline gives CDR1 SGHRS, CDR2 YFSETQ. V lost 5 bases, J lost 2 bases, and 4 bases stayed unmatched. The CDR3 is 13 residues long. Here the CDR3 DNA reads TGCGCCAGCAGTACGACAGGGCCCTACGAGCAGTACTTC. This translates into CASSTTGPYEQYF.

This clone has just a few counts. The chain recombines TRBV7-9 with TRBJ2-3, with 8 bases identical to TRBD1. Trimming took 11 bases from V and 6 from J; bases not matched to a gene: 7. This CDR3 comprises 12 residues. Looked up from germline, CDR1 is SEHNR and CDR2 is FQNEAQ (reference sequence). The CDR3 loop is CAEDRGGDTQYF. The DNA of the CDR3 is TGTGCCGAAGACAGGGGCGGCGATACGCAGTATTTT.

This chain links TRBV5-8 with TRBJ1-4, with TRBD1 as a possible D gene (6 bases). This CDR3 has 18 residues. V shed 0 bases and J shed 0 bases, with 15 bases lying between them. In germline, CDR1 is SGHTS, CDR2 YDEGEE. For the CDR3, the DNA is TGTGCCAGCAGCTTGGGGGGGACAAATCACGCAACTAATGAAAAACTGTTTTTT. Translation: CASSLGGTNHATNEKLFF.

This clone has only a few counts. CDR3 sequence (DNA): TGTGCCAGCAGCGTAGAGGCAGGGGGAAACACCATATATTTT. This sequence encodes CASSVEAGGNTIYF. V and J are TRBV9 and TRBJ1-3; the D gene is possibly TRBD1 (5 bases). Germline V gene sequence: CDR1 SGDLS, CDR2 YYNGEE. Trimming shortened V by 0 bases and J by 4 bases, and 8 bases separated the two germline ends. There are 14 residues in the CDR3. The variable domain in full, completed from reference TRBV9 and TRBJ1-3, reads DSGVTQTPKHLITATGQRVTLRCSPRSGDLSVYWYQQSLDQGLQFLIQYYNGEERAKGNILERFSAQQFPDLHSELNLSSLELGDSALYFCASSVEAGGNTIYFGEGSWLTVV.

The chain has TRBV21-1 and TRBJ1-5. TRBV21-1 is a pseudogene segment. The CDR3 consists of 14 residues. The CDR3 region has the DNA TGTGCCAGCAGCAAAGTTTCCTGCAATCAGCCCCAGCATTTT. The encoded protein is CASSKVSCNQPQHF.

The chain recombines TRBV5-6 with TRBJ1-1; a possible D gene is TRBD1 (6 bases). This CDR3 contains 14 residues. CDR1 is SGHDT, CDR2 YYEEEE, per germline. V was shortened by 0 bases and J by 4 bases, with 10 bases between the two germline ends. The CDR3 bases are TGTGCCAGCAGCTTGGACAGGGCGGGCACTGAAGCTTTCTTT. Translated, it gives CASSLDRAGTEAFF. The full variable domain, its missing parts supplied by reference TRBV5-6 and TRBJ1-1, is DAGVTQSPTHLIKTRGQQVTLRCSPKSGHDTVSWYQQALGQGPQFIFQYYEEEERQRGNFPDRFSGHQFPNYSSELNVNALLLGDSALYLCASSLDRAGTEAFFGQGTRLTVV.

The V call is TRBV29-1, the J call TRBJ2-1; a weak D match, TRBD1 (5 bases). The length of the CDR3 is 13 residues. Per germline, CDR1 SQVTM and CDR2 ANQGSEA. V was cut by 5 bases and J by 9 bases, with 17 bases left in between. CDR3 coding DNA: TGCAGCGTTAACAGGCCCGGTTCTGGTGAGCAGTTCTTC. This encodes CSVNRPGSGEQFF.

The chain employs TRBV6-6 and TRBJ1-2; 8 bases match TRBD1. The CDR3 extends over 13 amino acids. The V gene end was trimmed by 7 bases and the J gene end by 12 bases; junction bases not matched to a gene: 13. The germline V gene has CDR1 MNHNY and CDR2 SVGAGI (reference sequence). CDR3 region: CASTQDRGLRHTF. The DNA of the CDR3 is TGTGCCAGCACCCAAGACAGGGGCTTGAGACACACCTTC.

This rearrangement joins TRBV4-1 to TRBJ2-7, with D possibly being TRBD1 (7 bases). Trimming removed 1 base at V and 3 bases at J, with 13 bases between. CDR3 length: 15 residues. In germline, CDR1 is MGHRA, CDR2 YSYEKL. CDR3 nucleotides: TGCGCCAGCAGCCAAGTACAGGGGAGGAACTACGAGCAGTACTTC. Its translation: CASSQVQGRNYEQYF.

The CDR3 nucleotides are TGTGCCAGCAGCTTAGCCCAAGGGATTAAGGGGACTAACTATGGCTACACCTTC. This translates into CASSLAQGIKGTNYGYTF. The chain links TRBV7-9 to TRBJ1-2; possibly TRBD1 for D (5 bases). The CDR3 extends over 18 amino acids. V was clipped by 0 bases and J by 0 bases, with 17 bases between them. The germline V gene encodes CDR1 SEHNR and CDR2 FQNEAQ (reference sequence).

This chain joins TRBV7-9 and TRBJ2-5; 8 positions agree with TRBD1. J lost 4 bases, V lost 5 bases, and 6 bases had no gene match. In germline, CDR1 is SEHNR, CDR2 FQNEAQ (reference sequence). The CDR3 runs to 14 residues. This chain's CDR3 is CASSTPTGVETQYF. The CDR3 DNA reads as TGTGCCAGCAGCACCCCGACAGGGGTAGAGACCCAGTACTTC.

The rearrangement links TRBV25-1 to TRBJ2-4; D may be TRBD2 (6 bases). Trimming stripped 4 bases from V and 3 bases from J, with 22 bases between. Germline CDR1 MGHDK, CDR2 SYGVNS. CDR3 length: 18 amino acids. The CDR3 coding sequence is TGTGCCAGCAGTGCCTCAACTCGGAGGGTTTTCGGCAAAAACATTCAGTACTTC. As protein: CASSASTRRVFGKNIQYF. The full variable domain, its missing parts supplied by reference TRBV25-1 and TRBJ2-4, is EADIYQTPRYLVIGTGKKITLECSQTMGHDKMYWYQQDPGMELHLIHYSYGVNSTEKGDLSSESTVSRIRTEHFPLTLESARPSHTSQYLCASSASTRRVFGKNIQYFGAGTRLSVL.

This clone was detected only once. The V gene is TRBV25-1, the J gene TRBJ2-1, with 7 bases that match TRBD1. Looked up from germline, CDR1 is MGHDK and CDR2 is SYGVNS. The CDR3 is made up of 15 amino acids. Trimming at V came to 2 bases and at J to 6 bases, leaving 7 bases not matched to a gene. The CDR3 loop is CASSEPNTGVNEQFF. CDR3 coding DNA: TGTGCCAGCAGTGAACCGAACACAGGGGTCAATGAGCAGTTCTTC.

V gene TRBV2 combines with J gene TRBJ2-3; 10 nucleotides match TRBD1. The CDR3 loop spans 16 amino acids. Trimming cost V 3 bases and J 7 bases; bases outside gene matches: 10. CDR1 and CDR2 (germline): SNHLY, FYNNEI. The CDR3 loop is CASSDTPGTGVYTQYF. In DNA, the CDR3 is TGTGCCAGCAGTGATACCCCGGGGACAGGGGTTTATACGCAGTATTTT.

This sequence joins TRBV11-2 and TRBJ2-6, with D unclear. The ends were cut back, 5 bases at V and 0 bases at J, with 14 bases in the middle. In germline, CDR1 is SGHAT, CDR2 FQNNGV. The CDR3 runs 17 residues. The CDR3 region is CASSLSISSSGANVLTF. The CDR3 nucleotides read TGTGCCAGCAGCCTCTCGATCAGTTCCTCTGGGGCCAACGTCCTGACTTTC. The whole variable domain, filled in from reference TRBV11-2 and TRBJ2-6, reads EAGVAQSPRYKIIEKRQSVAFWCNPISGHATLYWYQQILGQGPKLLIQFQNNGVVDDSQLPKDRFSAERLKGVDSTLKIQPAKLEDSAVYLCASSLSISSSGANVLTFGAGSRLTVL.

The rearrangement joins TRBV19 to TRBJ1-1; no clear D. Looked up from germline, CDR1 is LNHDA and CDR2 is SQIVND (reference sequence). V was pared by 9 bases and J by 5 bases, with 16 bases between. The CDR3 totals 13 residues. The CDR3 loop is CASRLFSGTEAFF. CDR3 bases: TGTGCCAGCCGACTTTTCAGCGGGACTGAAGCTTTCTTT.

This clone was counted a few times. The V gene is TRBV21-1, the J gene TRBJ1-4. TRBV21-1 is noted as a pseudogene. The CDR3 extends over 15 amino acids. This CDR3 reads CASSLLGGLDEKLFF. Written as DNA, the CDR3 is TGTGCCAGCAGCCTATTGGGGGGGCTTGATGAAAAACTGTTTTTT.